Below are 15 T cell receptor beta chains sequenced from a single sample in a study of blood T cell repertoires in COVID-19. Some clones are missing from TCRdb's copy, which holds only in-frame ones; the method was immunoSEQ multiplex PCR. The repertoire has 310,000 or so clones, approximately 90% of them found once; the top ten carry 2.2%. Specimen: peripheral blood. These receptors all stem from a woman aged 45-59 years who had recovered from COVID-19.

In its sample, this clone was seen once. The chain joins TRBV7-2 to TRBJ2-3; no clear D. The CDR3 loop spans 13 amino acids. The V and J ends lost 4 bases and 5 bases respectively, with 10 bases between them. Germline V CDR1 and CDR2: SGHTA, FQGNSA. The CDR3 region has the DNA TGTGCCAGCAGCTCCTATATACGAGATACGCAGTATTTT. Protein product: CASSSYIRDTQYF.

This chain uses TRBV30 with TRBJ1-1; D call uncertain. V lost 5 bases and J lost 0, with 7 bases in between. The CDR3 consists of 12 residues. CDR1 and CDR2 (germline): GTSNPN, SVGIG (reference sequence). CDR3 protein: CAWGRVNTEAFF. The DNA of the CDR3 is TGTGCCTGGGGACGGGTGAACACTGAAGCTTTCTTT.

The CDR3 DNA is TGTGCCAGCTCACCACTTTTAACAGGGGCAACGAACACTGAAGCTTTCTTT. This sequence encodes CASSPLLTGATNTEAFF. This chain links TRBV18 with TRBJ1-1, with 7 positions matching TRBD1. The CDR3 is 17 residues long. V lost 1 base, J lost 1 base, and 9 bases stayed unmatched. Per the germline V gene, CDR1 is KGHSH and CDR2 is LQKENI. The whole variable domain, remainder taken from reference TRBV18 and TRBJ1-1, is NAGVMQNPRHLVRRRGQEARLRCSPMKGHSHVYWYRQLPEEGLKFMVYLQKENIIDESGMPKERFSAEFPKEGPSILRIQQVVRGDSAAYFCASSPLLTGATNTEAFFGQGTRLTVV.

In nucleotides, the CDR3 is TGTGCCAGCAGTGAAGGTCAAGGGGGCCCCACCGGGGAGCTGTTTTTT. Protein sequence: CASSEGQGGPTGELFF. This chain connects TRBV6-1 to TRBJ2-2, with 7 bases matching TRBD1. The trim removed 1 base at V and 4 bases at J, leaving 6 bases unmatched. Germline lookup yields CDR1 MNHNS and CDR2 SASEGT. The CDR3 is made up of 16 amino acids.

The genes are TRBV19 and TRBJ1-3; D is uncertain. Trimming left V 3 bases short and J 4 bases short, with 10 bases between. The CDR3 is 14 residues long. Germline loops: CDR1 LNHDA, CDR2 SQIVND (reference sequence). CDR3 loop: CASSINGAGNTIYF. CDR3 bases: TGTGCCAGTAGTATTAACGGAGCGGGAAACACCATATATTTT.

This chain links TRBV16 with TRBJ2-7; maybe TRBD1 (5 bases). This CDR3 spans 12 amino acids. V gave up 8 bases and J gave up 4 bases, with 12 bases separating them. CDR1 and CDR2 (germline): KGHSY, FQNENV. Here the CDR3 reads CASRAQGYEQYF. The CDR3 nucleotides read TGTGCCAGCCGCGCGCAGGGTTACGAGCAGTACTTC.

This clone has just a few counts. The J gene is TRBJ1-2, the V gene TRBV7-8; weak D call: TRBD1 (5 bases). The CDR3 runs to 12 residues. The ends were cut back, 4 bases at V and 4 bases at J, with 7 bases in the middle. Germline V gene sequence: CDR1 SGHVS, CDR2 FQNEAQ. The CDR3 region has the DNA TGTGCCAGCAGCTCCGACAGCTATGGCTACACCTTC. Translating it yields CASSSDSYGYTF.

The genes are TRBV19 and TRBJ1-2; D remains unclear. Per the germline V gene, CDR1 is LNHDA and CDR2 is SQIVND (reference sequence). This CDR3 has 16 amino acids. The germline V and J ends were trimmed by 0 bases and 2 bases, with 13 bases remaining between them. The CDR3 nucleotides are TGTGCCAGTAGTATAGACCACTACCGATTAAACTATGGCTACACCTTC. It specifies CASSIDHYRLNYGYTF.

The V and J genes are TRBV28 and TRBJ2-2; maybe TRBD2 (6 bases). This CDR3 region has 16 residues. The ends were cut back, 5 bases at V and 5 bases at J, with 18 bases in the middle. Germline CDR1 is MDHEN and CDR2 is SYDVKM. The CDR3 coding sequence is TGTGCCAGCAGTGCTCCGGGACCCGGAGGGACCGGGGAGCTGTTTTTT. It encodes CASSAPGPGGTGELFF.

This CDR3 reads CASSLVAGEKLFF. In DNA form, the CDR3 reads TGTGCCAGCAGCTTAGTAGCGGGTGAAAAACTGTTTTTT. The V gene is TRBV7-9, the J gene TRBJ1-4; D is ambiguous. The ends were cut back, 1 base at V and 7 bases at J, with 7 bases in the middle. CDR3 length: 13 residues. The germline CDR1 and CDR2 sequences are SEHNR and FQNEAQ (reference sequence).

The V call is TRBV15, the J call TRBJ1-2, with 9 bases matching TRBD1. The CDR3 is made up of 15 amino acids. V was pared by 2 bases and J by 5 bases, with 6 bases of the junction left unmatched. Per the germline V gene, CDR1 is LNHNV and CDR2 is YYDKDF (reference sequence). The CDR3 DNA reads TGTGCCACCAGCAGAACACCGACAGGGGGGTATGGCTACACCTTC. Translating it yields CATSRTPTGGYGYTF.

The genes are TRBV23-1 and TRBJ2-5, with 12 bases identical to TRBD1. TRBV23-1 is given ORF status, its function remaining uncertain. With 0 bases clipped from V and 3 bases from J, the junction kept 14 bases outside the gene matches. The CDR3 consists of 20 residues. CDR3 DNA sequence: TGCGCCAGCAGTCAATCCTATCGATGGGACAGGGGGCGAAGCGAAGAGACCCAGTACTTC. This encodes CASSQSYRWDRGRSEETQYF.

V is TRBV5-1 and J is TRBJ2-5; TRBD1 matches 9 bases. Germline lookup yields CDR1 SGHRS and CDR2 YFSETQ. The V gene end was trimmed by 2 bases and the J gene end by 5 bases; junction bases not matched to a gene: 4. The CDR3 runs to 14 residues. Here the CDR3 DNA reads TGCGCCAGCAGCTTAACAGGGGGCTACGAGACCCAGTACTTC. It specifies CASSLTGGYETQYF.

The CDR3 spells CASSLSAQGAGGYTF. The CDR3 DNA reads TGTGCCAGCAGTTTATCCGCACAGGGGGCTGGTGGCTACACCTTC. The V gene is TRBV28, the J gene TRBJ1-2, with 9 bases identical to TRBD1. J was trimmed by 7 bases and V by 1 base; bases with no gene match: 7. In germline, CDR1 is MDHEN, CDR2 SYDVKM. The CDR3 spans 15 residues.

This clone is a singleton in its sample. The J gene is TRBJ1-5, the V gene TRBV7-9; TRBD1 agrees at 7 bases. Trimming cost V 1 base and J 5 bases; bases outside gene matches: 2. Germline CDR1 and CDR2: SEHNR and FQNEAQ (reference sequence). The CDR3 is 14 residues long. CDR3 protein: CASSLGDSYQPQHF. The CDR3 coding sequence is TGTGCCAGCAGCTTAGGGGACAGCTATCAGCCCCAGCATTTT.